This T cell receptor beta chain emerged from a study of naive and memory T cell subsets. CD8 T cells were positively selected from what remained after CD4 positive selection. Cells stained for CD3, CD4, CD8, CD45RA and CD27 were sorted into four subsets. Study results and limitations: Naive and memory repertoire findings lacked a ground truth for validation. TCR counts from RNA may reflect activation-linked expression changes.

The beta constant-region primer was an equimolar mix of two oligonucleotides covering TRBC1 and TRBC2. TCRdb re-called the UMI-ligation and nested PCR reads through MiXCR, storing one row per CDR3 protein. The profile shows about 85,000 distinct CDR3 sequences, around 14% of them singletons. The germline V gene encodes CDR1 DFQATT and CDR2 SNEGSKA (reference sequence). The CDR3 is 17 residues long. V lost 2 bases, J lost 3 bases, and 12 bases stayed unmatched. The table lists this clonotype with a few counts. What it recognizes is unknown. This TCR derives from a human donor in good health. This rearrangement joins TRBV20-1 to TRBJ2-2; TRBD1 matches 7 bases. Specimen: central memory CD4+ T cells from blood. The CDR3 loop reads CSARLIMGQSYTGELFF. The CDR3 DNA sequence: TGCAGTGCTAGACTCATTATGGGACAGTCGTACACCGGGGAGCTGTTTTTT.